Sequencing of this TCR beta chain was carried out in a study of blood T cells in healthy people across ages. This clonotype has a handful of counts. For the second PCR, which ran for about 7 to 11 cycles, a sample-barcoded 5' primer and a J-beta primer mix were used. TCRdb re-called the 5' RACE reads with MiXCR, one entry per CDR3 protein. The sample carries under 1,000,000 distinct CDR3 sequences, 35% to 60% recorded once. The sequence was collected from an older man in good health. The sample was blood.

The CDR3 DNA sequence: TGTGCCAGCAGGAGGGACGTCCAAGAGACCCAGTACTTC. As protein: CASRRDVQETQYF. J is TRBJ2-5 and V is TRBV12-3 or TRBV12-4; D assignment may be TRBD1 or TRBD2 (5 bases each). V dropped 6 bases and J dropped 1 base, with 9 bases sitting between them. There are 13 residues in the CDR3.